Presented here are 15 T cell receptor beta chains from one specimen sequenced in a study of blood T cell repertoires in COVID-19. Method: immunoSEQ multiplex PCR; TCRdb's copy keeps in-frame clones and lacks some. This table has hundreds of thousands of clones, about nine tenths appearing once. The sequenced sample was peripheral blood. These receptors all come from a woman in her fifties or sixties who had recovered from COVID-19.

The chain carries TRBV6-5 and TRBJ1-2, with 7 bases identical to TRBD1. The V segment lost 4 bases and the J segment 2 bases; nucleotides outside the gene matches: 7. Germline V gene lookup returns CDR1 MNHEY and CDR2 SVGAGI. CDR3 length: 15 amino acids. In nucleotides, the CDR3 is TGTGCCAGCAGTTTGGGACAGTCGTTAAACTATGGCTACACCTTC. Its protein is CASSLGQSLNYGYTF.

The chain joins TRBV7-8 to TRBJ2-7, with TRBD1 matching over 7 bases. The V and J ends lost 5 bases and 3 bases, in that order; junction bases with no gene match: 4. The CDR3 loop spans 13 amino acids. Germline V lookup: CDR1 SGHVS, CDR2 FQNEAQ. The CDR3 DNA sequence: TGTGCCAGCAGCACCCGGGACAGCTACGAGCAGTACTTC. This encodes CASSTRDSYEQYF.

This clone appeared a single time. The rearrangement uses TRBV27 and TRBJ2-2, with a possible D match to TRBD2 (6 bases). The V end was cut by 0 bases, the J end by 8 bases, with 7 bases between. CDR1 and CDR2 from the germline V gene are MNHEY and SMNVEV (reference sequence). The CDR3 covers 13 residues. The CDR3 DNA reads TGTGCCAGCAGTTTATCGGGGGGTGGGGAGCTGTTTTTT. Amino acid sequence: CASSLSGGGELFF.

J is TRBJ1-2 and V is TRBV11-2; D unclear. Trimming took 5 bases from V and 4 from J, leaving 17 bases between them. The CDR3 extends over 15 amino acids. Germline values: CDR1 SGHAT, CDR2 FQNNGV. In DNA form, the CDR3 reads TGTGCCAGCAGCCGTGACGGACTGATCCTCTATGGCTACACCTTC. It codes for CASSRDGLILYGYTF.

This sequence joins TRBV29-1 and TRBJ1-1; D not certain. The V gene lost 8 bases and the J gene lost 4 bases, with 14 bases spanning the gap. Germline V CDR1 and CDR2: SQVTM, ANQGSEA. The CDR3 is 12 amino acids. The CDR3 spells CSNSGVGTEAFF. CDR3 DNA: TGCAGCAACAGCGGGGTCGGCACTGAAGCTTTCTTT.

The V call is TRBV4-1, the J call TRBJ1-5; no definite D call. The CDR3 consists of 15 residues. Deletions cut 4 bases from V and 2 bases from J, with 12 bases between. CDR1 and CDR2 from the germline V gene are MGHRA and YSYEKL. The CDR3 is CASSLWERGNQPQHF. DNA for the CDR3: TGCGCCAGCAGCCTCTGGGAGAGGGGCAATCAGCCCCAGCATTTT.

The rearrangement links TRBV14 to TRBJ2-3; TRBD1 matches at 9 bases. Per germline, CDR1 SGHDN and CDR2 FVKESK. The CDR3 has 16 residues. Trimming removed 2 bases from V and 7 bases from J; junction bases left unmatched: 10. The CDR3 nucleotides are TGTGCCAGCAGCCAATACCGCGGGACAGGGTTCAATACGCAGTATTTT. This codes for CASSQYRGTGFNTQYF.

CDR3: CASRLRDRVFNEQFF. The DNA for the CDR3 is TGCGCCAGCAGGCTGAGGGACAGGGTTTTCAATGAGCAGTTCTTC. This sequence joins TRBV23-1 and TRBJ2-1, with 9 bases that match TRBD1. TRBV23-1 is an ORF for which the function is uncertain. The ends lost 6 bases at V and 6 bases at J; junction bases unmatched: 9. The CDR3 loop spans 15 amino acids.

The chain is built from TRBV27 and TRBJ1-4; D is uncertain. The CDR3 has 14 amino acids. Trimming stripped 2 bases from V and 2 bases from J, with 6 bases between. Germline CDR1 MNHEY, CDR2 SMNVEV (reference sequence). The CDR3 sequence is CASSLAGTNEKLFF. CDR3 DNA sequence: TGTGCCAGCAGTTTAGCCGGGACTAATGAAAAACTGTTTTTT.

The genes are TRBV9 and TRBJ1-1; weak D call: TRBD1 (5 bases). The CDR3 sequence is 13 residues long. The V end was cut by 0 bases, the J end by 5 bases, with 8 bases between. Germline CDR1 SGDLS, CDR2 YYNGEE. CDR3 sequence (DNA): TGTGCCAGCAGCGTAGGTGGGGCTACTGAAGCTTTCTTT. This encodes CASSVGGATEAFF.

Turning to this clone: Other DNA sequences in this specimen translate into the identical CDR3. The DNA of the CDR3 is TGTGCCAGCAGCGTTAGCGGGGCCGAGACCCAGTACTTC. Its protein is CASSVSGAETQYF. V and J are TRBV9 and TRBJ2-5; 8 bases map to TRBD2. V shed 2 bases and J 5 bases; nucleotides not matched to a gene: 2. The CDR3 length is 13 residues. Germline values: CDR1 SGDLS, CDR2 YYNGEE. The full variable domain, rest sourced from reference TRBV9 and TRBJ2-5, is DSGVTQTPKHLITATGQRVTLRCSPRSGDLSVYWYQQSLDQGLQFLIQYYNGEERAKGNILERFSAQQFPDLHSELNLSSLELGDSALYFCASSVSGAETQYFGPGTRLLVL.

The chain has TRBV4-1 and TRBJ2-3; 7 positions agree with TRBD1. Germline-derived CDR1 and CDR2 are MGHRA and YSYEKL. The CDR3 is 16 amino acids. With 5 bases clipped from V and 2 bases from J, the junction kept 10 bases outside the gene matches. This CDR3 is CASSYSGTDLTDTQYF. For the CDR3, the DNA is TGCGCCAGCAGCTACTCCGGGACAGATCTCACAGATACGCAGTATTTT.

The chain combines TRBV7-9 with TRBJ2-7; D unclear. V lost 1 base and J 0 bases, leaving 13 bases between the germline ends. This CDR3 is built from 16 residues. The V gene's germline CDR1 is SEHNR and CDR2 FQNEAQ (reference sequence). The CDR3 sequence: CASSLGYVGYSYEQYF. CDR3 coding DNA: TGTGCCAGCAGCTTAGGTTATGTGGGCTACTCCTACGAGCAGTACTTC.

The chain is built from TRBV11-1 and TRBJ2-7; a weak D match, TRBD2 (6 bases). Trimming left V 1 base short and J 9 bases short, with 19 bases between. Germline V gives CDR1 SGHAT, CDR2 FQDESV (reference sequence). The CDR3 is made up of 15 amino acids. This CDR3 reads CASSLGSSGYARQYF. As DNA, the CDR3 is TGTGCCAGCAGCTTAGGTAGTAGCGGTTATGCAAGGCAGTACTTC.

In its sample, this clone was seen a few times. The gene calls are TRBV29-1 and TRBJ2-3; TRBD2 aligns across 9 bases. The V segment lost 4 bases and the J segment 1 base; nucleotides outside the gene matches: 15. Germline V gene data show CDR1 as SQVTM and CDR2 as ANQGSEA. The CDR3 covers 18 residues. The CDR3 DNA sequence: TGCAGCGTTGCTTTTTCGGCCAGCGGGGGGTGGGGCACAGATACGCAGTATTTT. This codes for CSVAFSASGGWGTDTQYF.